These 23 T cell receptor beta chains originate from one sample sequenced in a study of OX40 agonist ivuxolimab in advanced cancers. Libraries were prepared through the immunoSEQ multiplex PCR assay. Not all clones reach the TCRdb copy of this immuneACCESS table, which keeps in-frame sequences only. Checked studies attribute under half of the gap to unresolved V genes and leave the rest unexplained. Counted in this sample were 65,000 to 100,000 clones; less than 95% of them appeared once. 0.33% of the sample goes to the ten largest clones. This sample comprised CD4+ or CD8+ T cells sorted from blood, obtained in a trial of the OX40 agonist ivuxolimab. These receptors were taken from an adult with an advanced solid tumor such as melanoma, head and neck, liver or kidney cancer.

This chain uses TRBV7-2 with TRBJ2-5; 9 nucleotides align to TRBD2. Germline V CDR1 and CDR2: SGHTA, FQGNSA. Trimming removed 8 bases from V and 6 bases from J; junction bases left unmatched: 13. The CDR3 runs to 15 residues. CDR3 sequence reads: CASQRGGGARKTQYF. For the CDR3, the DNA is TGTGCCAGCCAACGTGGCGGGGGGGCTCGGAAGACCCAGTACTTC.

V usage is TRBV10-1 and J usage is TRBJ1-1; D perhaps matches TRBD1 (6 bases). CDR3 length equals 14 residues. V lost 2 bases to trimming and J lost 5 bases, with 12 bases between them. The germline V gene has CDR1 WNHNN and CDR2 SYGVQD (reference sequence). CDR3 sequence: CASSEGGQGTEAFF. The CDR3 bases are TGCGCCAGCAGTGAGGGGGGGCAAGGTACTGAAGCTTTCTTT.

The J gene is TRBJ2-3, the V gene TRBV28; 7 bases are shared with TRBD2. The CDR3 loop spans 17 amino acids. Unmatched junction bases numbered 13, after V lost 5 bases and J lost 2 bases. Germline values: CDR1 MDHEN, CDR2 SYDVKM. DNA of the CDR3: TGTGCCAGCAGTCCAGCCCCAGGCGGGGGACTCACAGATACGCAGTATTTT. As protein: CASSPAPGGGLTDTQYF.

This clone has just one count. In nucleotides, the CDR3 is TGCGCCAGCAGCGGACCAGGGCTTGGGACCGGGGAGCTGTTTTTT. Protein sequence: CASSGPGLGTGELFF. The chain combines TRBV5-1 with TRBJ2-2; weak D call: TRBD1 (5 bases). The germline V gene has CDR1 SGHRS and CDR2 YFSETQ. The ends were cut back, 4 bases at V and 5 bases at J, with 15 bases in the middle. CDR3 length: 15 residues.

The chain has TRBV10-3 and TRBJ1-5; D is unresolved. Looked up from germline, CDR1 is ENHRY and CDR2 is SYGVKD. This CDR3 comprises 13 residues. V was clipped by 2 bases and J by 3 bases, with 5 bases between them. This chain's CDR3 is CAISERDNQPQHF. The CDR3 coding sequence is TGTGCCATCAGTGAGAGGGACAATCAGCCCCAGCATTTT.

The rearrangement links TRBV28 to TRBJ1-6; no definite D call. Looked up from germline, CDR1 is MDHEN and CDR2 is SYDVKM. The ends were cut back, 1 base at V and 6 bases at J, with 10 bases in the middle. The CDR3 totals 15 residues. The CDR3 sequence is CASSLYELSNSPLHF. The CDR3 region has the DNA TGTGCCAGCAGTTTATACGAGCTGAGTAATTCACCCCTCCACTTT.

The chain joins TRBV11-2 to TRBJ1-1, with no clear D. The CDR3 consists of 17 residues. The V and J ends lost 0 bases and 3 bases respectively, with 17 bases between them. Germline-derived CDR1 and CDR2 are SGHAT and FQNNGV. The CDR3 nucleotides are TGTGCCAGCAGCTTAGAAATCCACGGCCTAAGGGACACTGAAGCTTTCTTT. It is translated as CASSLEIHGLRDTEAFF.

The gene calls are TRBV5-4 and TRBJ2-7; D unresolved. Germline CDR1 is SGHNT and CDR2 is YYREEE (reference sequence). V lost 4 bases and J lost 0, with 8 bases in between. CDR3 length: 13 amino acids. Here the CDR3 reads CASSQKNSYEQYF. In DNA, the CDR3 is TGTGCCAGCAGCCAGAAAAACTCCTACGAGCAGTACTTC. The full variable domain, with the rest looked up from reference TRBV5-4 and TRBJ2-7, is ETGVTQSPTHLIKTRGQQVTLRCSSQSGHNTVSWYQQALGQGPQFIFQYYREEENGRGNFPPRFSGLQFPNYSSELNVNALELDDSALYLCASSQKNSYEQYFGPGTRLTVT.

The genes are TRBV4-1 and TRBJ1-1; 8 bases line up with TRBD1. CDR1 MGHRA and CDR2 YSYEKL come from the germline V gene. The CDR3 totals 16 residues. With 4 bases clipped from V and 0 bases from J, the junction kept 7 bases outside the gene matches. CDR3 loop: CASSPADRVVNTEAFF. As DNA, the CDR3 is TGCGCCAGCAGCCCGGCGGACAGGGTAGTGAACACTGAAGCTTTCTTT.

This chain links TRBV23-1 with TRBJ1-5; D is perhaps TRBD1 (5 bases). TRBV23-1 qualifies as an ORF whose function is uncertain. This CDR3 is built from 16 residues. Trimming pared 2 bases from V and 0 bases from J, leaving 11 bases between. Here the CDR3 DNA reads TGCGCCAGCAGTCAAAACAGGTTCTATAGCAATCAGCCCCAGCATTTT. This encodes CASSQNRFYSNQPQHF.

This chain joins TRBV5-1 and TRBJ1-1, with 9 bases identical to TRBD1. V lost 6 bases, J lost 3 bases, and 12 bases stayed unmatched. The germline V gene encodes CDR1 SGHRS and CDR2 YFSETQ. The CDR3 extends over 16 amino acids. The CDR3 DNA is TGCGCCAGCACTTTCTACAGGGGGCGCGTGGACACTGAAGCTTTCTTT. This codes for CASTFYRGRVDTEAFF.

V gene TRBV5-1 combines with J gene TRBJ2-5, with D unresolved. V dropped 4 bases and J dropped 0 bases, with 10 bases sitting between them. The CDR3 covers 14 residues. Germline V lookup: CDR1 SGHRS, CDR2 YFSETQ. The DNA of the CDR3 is TGCGCCAGCAGCCTCAGTGTTTACCAAGAGACCCAGTACTTC. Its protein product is CASSLSVYQETQYF.

The CDR3 here is CASSAGQGRRSTEAFF. The DNA for the CDR3 is TGTGCCAGCAGTGCGGGACAGGGGCGACGGAGTACTGAAGCTTTCTTT. This chain connects TRBV27 to TRBJ1-1; the match to TRBD1 covers 10 bases. CDR3 length equals 16 residues. V lost 5 bases, J lost 5 bases, and 11 bases stayed unmatched. From germline, CDR1 is MNHEY and CDR2 SMNVEV (reference sequence).

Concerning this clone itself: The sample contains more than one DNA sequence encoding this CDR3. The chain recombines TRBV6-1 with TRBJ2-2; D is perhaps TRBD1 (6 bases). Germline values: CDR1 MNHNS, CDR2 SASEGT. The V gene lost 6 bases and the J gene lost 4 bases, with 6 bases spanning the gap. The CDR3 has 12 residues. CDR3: CASRQGTGELFF. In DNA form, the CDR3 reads TGTGCCAGCAGACAGGGCACCGGGGAGCTGTTTTTT.

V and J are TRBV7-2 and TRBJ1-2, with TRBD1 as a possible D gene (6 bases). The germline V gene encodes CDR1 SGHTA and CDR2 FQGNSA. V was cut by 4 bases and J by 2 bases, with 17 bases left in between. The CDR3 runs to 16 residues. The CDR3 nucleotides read TGTGCCAGCAGCTCCGGACAGCCGGTGATAAACTATGGCTACACCTTC. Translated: CASSSGQPVINYGYTF. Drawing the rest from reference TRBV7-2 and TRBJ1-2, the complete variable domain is GAGVSQSPSNKVTEKGKDVELRCDPISGHTALYWYRQSLGQGLEFLIYFQGNSAPDKSGLPSDRFSAERTGGSVSTLTIQRTQQEDSAVYLCASSSGQPVINYGYTFGSGTRLTVV.

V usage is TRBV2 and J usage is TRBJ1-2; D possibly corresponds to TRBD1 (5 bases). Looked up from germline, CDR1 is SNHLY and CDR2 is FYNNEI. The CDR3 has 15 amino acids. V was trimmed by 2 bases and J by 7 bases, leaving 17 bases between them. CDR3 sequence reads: CASSEFVVEGAGYTF. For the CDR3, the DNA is TGTGCCAGCAGTGAATTTGTAGTGGAAGGGGCTGGCTACACCTTC.

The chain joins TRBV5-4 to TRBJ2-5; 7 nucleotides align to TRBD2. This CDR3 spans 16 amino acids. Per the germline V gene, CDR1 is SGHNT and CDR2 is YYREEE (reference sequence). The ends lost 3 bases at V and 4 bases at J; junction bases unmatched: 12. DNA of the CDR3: TGTGCCAGCAGCTCGGGGGGAAGGGGTCCCGGAGAGACCCAGTACTTC. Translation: CASSSGGRGPGETQYF.

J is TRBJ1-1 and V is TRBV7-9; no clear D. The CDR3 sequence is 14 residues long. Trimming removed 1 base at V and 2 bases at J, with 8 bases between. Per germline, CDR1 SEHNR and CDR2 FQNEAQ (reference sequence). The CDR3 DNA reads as TGTGCCAGCAGCTTAGACAGACGAAACACTGAAGCTTTCTTT. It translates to CASSLDRRNTEAFF.

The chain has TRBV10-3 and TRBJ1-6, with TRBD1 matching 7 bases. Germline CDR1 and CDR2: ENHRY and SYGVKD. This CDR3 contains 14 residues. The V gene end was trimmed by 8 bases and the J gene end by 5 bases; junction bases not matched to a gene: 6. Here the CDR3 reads CAIGSDRDNSPLHF. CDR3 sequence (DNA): TGTGCCATCGGGAGTGACAGGGATAATTCACCCCTCCACTTT.

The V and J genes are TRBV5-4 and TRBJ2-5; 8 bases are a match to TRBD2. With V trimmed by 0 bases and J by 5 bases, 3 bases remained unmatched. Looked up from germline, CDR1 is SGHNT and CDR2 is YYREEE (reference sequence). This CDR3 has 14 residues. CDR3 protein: CASSLETSVETQYF. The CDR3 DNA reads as TGTGCCAGCAGCTTGGAGACTAGCGTTGAGACCCAGTACTTC.

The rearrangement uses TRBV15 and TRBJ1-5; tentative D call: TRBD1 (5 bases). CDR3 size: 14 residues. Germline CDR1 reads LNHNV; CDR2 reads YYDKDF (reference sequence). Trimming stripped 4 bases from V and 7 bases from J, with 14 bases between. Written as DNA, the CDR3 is TGTGCCACCAGCACGGCCAGGGCTCGGCAGCCCCAGCATTTT. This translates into CATSTARARQPQHF.

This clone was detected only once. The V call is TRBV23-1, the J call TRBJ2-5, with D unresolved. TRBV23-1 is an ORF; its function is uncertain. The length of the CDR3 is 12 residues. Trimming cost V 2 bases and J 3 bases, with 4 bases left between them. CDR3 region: CASSQIEETQYF. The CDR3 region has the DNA TGCGCCAGCAGTCAAATCGAAGAGACCCAGTACTTC.

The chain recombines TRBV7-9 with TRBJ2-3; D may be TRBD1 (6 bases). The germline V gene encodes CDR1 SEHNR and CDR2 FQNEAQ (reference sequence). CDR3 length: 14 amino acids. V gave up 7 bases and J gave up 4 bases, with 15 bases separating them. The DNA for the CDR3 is TGTGCCAGCACCCTGGACAGCCGGCCAGATACGCAGTATTTT. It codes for CASTLDSRPDTQYF.